This T cell receptor beta chain was identified during a study of human T cells and chemical hapten exposure. Time point denoted: patch test 2, 6 weeks after DPC sensitization. Treatment given: therapeutic diphenylcyclopropenone sensitization with weekly scalp DPC. From the RACE reads, TCRdb called clonotypes with MiXCR, one entry per CDR3 protein. The sample has tens of thousands of distinct CDR3 sequences, 8% to 9.5% seen once. At least ten counts were recorded for this clonotype. The CDR3 runs to 16 residues. CDR1 and CDR2 (germline): SGHTA, FQGTGA. Trimming cost V 0 bases and J 8 bases; bases outside gene matches: 7.

Sample: whole blood, taken in connection with sensitization to the hapten diphenylcyclopropenone (DPC). The rearrangement joins TRBV7-3 to TRBJ1-4; the match to TRBD1 covers 9 bases. This TCR was sampled from a woman aged 40 to 55 with alopecia areata. Some clones in this sample may be carry-over from other donors' samples. The CDR3: CASSLTTDRGKEKLFF. CDR3 nucleotide sequence: TGTGCCAGCAGCTTAACGACGGACAGGGGAAAAGAAAAACTGTTTTTT.